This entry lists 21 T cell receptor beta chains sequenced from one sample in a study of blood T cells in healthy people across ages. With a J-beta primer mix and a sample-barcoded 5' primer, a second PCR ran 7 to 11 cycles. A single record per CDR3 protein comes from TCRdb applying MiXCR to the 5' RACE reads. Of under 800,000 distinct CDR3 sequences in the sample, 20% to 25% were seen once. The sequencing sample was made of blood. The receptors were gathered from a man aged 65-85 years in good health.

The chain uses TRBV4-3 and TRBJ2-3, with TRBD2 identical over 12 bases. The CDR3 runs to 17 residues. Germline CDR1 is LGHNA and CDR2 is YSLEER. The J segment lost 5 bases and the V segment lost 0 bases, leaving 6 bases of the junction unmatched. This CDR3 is CASSQDGLAGRGDTQYF. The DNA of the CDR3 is TGCGCCAGCAGCCAAGATGGACTAGCGGGACGAGGAGATACGCAGTATTTT.

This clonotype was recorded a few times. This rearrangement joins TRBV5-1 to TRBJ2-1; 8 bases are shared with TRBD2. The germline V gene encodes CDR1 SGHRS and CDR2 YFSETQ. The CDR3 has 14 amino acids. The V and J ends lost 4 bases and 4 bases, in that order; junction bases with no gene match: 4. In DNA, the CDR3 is TGCGCCAGCAGCGAAGGGACTAGTTACAATGAGCAGTTCTTC. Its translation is CASSEGTSYNEQFF.

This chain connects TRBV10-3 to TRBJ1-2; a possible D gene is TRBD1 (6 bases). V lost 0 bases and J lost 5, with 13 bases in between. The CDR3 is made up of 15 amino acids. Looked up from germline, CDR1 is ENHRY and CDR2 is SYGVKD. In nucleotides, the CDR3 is TGTGCCATCAGTGAGTCAGCGGGGGGCGTTTATGGCTACACCTTC. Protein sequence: CAISESAGGVYGYTF.

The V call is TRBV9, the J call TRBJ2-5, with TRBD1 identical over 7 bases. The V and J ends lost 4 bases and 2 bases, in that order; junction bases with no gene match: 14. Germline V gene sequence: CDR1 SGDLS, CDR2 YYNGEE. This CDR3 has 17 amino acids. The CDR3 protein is CASSSTTLPGGQETQYF. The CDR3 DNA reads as TGTGCCAGCAGCTCGACTACCTTGCCAGGGGGACAAGAGACCCAGTACTTC.

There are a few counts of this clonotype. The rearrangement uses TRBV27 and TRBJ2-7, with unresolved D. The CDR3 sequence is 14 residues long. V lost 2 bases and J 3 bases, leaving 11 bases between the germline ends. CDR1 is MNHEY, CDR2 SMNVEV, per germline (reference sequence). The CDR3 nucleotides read TGTGCCAGCAGTTTAAACCCCAGTGGCTACGAGCAGTACTTC. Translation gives CASSLNPSGYEQYF.

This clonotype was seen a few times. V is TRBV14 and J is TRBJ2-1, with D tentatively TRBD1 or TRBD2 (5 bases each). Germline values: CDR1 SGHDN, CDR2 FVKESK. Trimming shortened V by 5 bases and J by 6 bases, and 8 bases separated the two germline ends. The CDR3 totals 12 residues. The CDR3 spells CASSVGRNEQFF. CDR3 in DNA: TGTGCCAGCAGCGTGGGACGCAATGAGCAGTTCTTC.

CDR3 protein: CSARDQGIYEQYF. CDR3 sequence (DNA): TGCAGTGCTAGAGATCAAGGGATCTACGAGCAGTACTTC. V and J are TRBV20-1 and TRBJ2-7; D is unclear. The CDR3 loop spans 13 amino acids. Deletions cut 0 bases from V and 3 bases from J, with 9 bases between. Germline CDR1 reads DFQATT; CDR2 reads SNEGSKA (reference sequence).

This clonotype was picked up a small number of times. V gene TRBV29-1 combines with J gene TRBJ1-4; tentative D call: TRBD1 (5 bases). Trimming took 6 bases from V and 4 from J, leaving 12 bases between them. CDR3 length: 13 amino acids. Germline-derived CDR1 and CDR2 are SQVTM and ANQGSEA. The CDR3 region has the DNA TGCAGCGTCCCCGACAGATTTAATGAAAAACTGTTTTTT. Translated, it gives CSVPDRFNEKLFF.

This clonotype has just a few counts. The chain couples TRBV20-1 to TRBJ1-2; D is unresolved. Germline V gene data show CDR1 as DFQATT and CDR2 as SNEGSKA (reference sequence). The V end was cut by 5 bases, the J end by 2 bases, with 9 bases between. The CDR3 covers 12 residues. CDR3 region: CSALTANYGYTF. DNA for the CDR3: TGCAGTGCTTTGACGGCCAACTATGGCTACACCTTC.

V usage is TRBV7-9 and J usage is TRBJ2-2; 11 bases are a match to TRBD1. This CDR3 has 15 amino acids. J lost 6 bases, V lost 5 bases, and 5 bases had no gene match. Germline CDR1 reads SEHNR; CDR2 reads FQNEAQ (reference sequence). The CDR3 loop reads CASSRGQGAAGELFF. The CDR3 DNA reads TGTGCCAGCAGCCGAGGACAGGGGGCCGCCGGGGAGCTGTTTTTT.

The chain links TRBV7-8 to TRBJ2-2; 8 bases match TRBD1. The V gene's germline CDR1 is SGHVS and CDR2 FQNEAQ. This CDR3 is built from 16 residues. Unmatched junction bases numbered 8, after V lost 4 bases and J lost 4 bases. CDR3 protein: CASSSGQGVVTGELFF. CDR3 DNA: TGTGCCAGCAGCTCCGGACAGGGTGTGGTCACCGGGGAGCTGTTTTTT.

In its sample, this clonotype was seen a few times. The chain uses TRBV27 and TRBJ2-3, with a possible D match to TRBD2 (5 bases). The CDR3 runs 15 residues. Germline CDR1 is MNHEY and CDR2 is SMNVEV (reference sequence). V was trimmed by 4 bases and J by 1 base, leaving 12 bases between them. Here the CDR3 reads CASSSYPGGTDTQYF. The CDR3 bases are TGTGCCAGCAGTTCCTACCCCGGGGGCACAGATACGCAGTATTTT.

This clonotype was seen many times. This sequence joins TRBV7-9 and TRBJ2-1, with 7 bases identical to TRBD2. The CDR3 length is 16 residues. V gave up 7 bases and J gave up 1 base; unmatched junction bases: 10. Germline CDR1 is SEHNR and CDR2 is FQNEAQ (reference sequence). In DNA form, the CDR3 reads TGTGCCAGCATCCACTGGGTAGCGGGTTCCTACAATGAGCAGTTCTTC. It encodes CASIHWVAGSYNEQFF.

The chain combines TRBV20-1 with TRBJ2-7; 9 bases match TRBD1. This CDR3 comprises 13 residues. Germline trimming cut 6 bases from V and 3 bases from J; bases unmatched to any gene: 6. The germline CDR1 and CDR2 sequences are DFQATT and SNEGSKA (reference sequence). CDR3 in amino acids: CSALRTGVYEQYF. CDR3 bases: TGCAGTGCCCTTCGGACAGGGGTCTACGAGCAGTACTTC.

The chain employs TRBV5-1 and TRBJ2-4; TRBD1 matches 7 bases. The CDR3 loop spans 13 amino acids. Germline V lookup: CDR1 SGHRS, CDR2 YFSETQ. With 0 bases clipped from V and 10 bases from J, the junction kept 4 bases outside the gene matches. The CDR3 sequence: CASSLDRGEIQYF. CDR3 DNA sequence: TGCGCCAGCAGCTTGGACAGGGGAGAAATTCAGTACTTC.

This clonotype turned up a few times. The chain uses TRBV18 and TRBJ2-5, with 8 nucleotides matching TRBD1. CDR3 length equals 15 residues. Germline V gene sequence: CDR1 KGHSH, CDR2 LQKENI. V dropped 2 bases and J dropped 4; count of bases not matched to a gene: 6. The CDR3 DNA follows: TGTGCCAGCTCACCAAAGGACAGGGCCGCAGAGACCCAGTACTTC. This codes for CASSPKDRAAETQYF.

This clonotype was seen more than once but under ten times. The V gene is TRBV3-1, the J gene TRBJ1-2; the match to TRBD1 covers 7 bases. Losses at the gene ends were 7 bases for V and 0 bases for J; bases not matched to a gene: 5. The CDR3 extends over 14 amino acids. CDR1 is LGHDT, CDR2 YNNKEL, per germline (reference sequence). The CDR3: CASNHRGANYGYTF. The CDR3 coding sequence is TGTGCCAGCAACCACAGGGGAGCTAACTATGGCTACACCTTC.

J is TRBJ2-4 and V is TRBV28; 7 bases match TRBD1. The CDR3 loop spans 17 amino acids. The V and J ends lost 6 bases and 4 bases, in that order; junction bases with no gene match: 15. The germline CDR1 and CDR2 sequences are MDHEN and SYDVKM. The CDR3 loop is CASRPLYRDRRKNIQYF. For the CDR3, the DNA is TGTGCCAGCAGGCCCCTTTACCGGGACAGAAGAAAAAACATTCAGTACTTC.

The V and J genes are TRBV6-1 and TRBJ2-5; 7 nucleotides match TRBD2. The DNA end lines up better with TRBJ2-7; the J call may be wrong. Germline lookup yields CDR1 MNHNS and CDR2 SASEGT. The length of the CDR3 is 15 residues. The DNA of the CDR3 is TGTGCCAGCAGTGAAAGTCGGGGACTATTCTACGAGCAGTACTTC. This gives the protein CASSESRGLFYEQYF.

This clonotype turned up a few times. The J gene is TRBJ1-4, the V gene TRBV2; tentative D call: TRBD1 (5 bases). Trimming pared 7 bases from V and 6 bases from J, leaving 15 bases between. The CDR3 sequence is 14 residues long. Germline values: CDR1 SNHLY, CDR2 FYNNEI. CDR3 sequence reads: CASTKRPGHEKLFF. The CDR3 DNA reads TGTGCCAGCACAAAAAGGCCAGGGCATGAAAAACTGTTTTTT.

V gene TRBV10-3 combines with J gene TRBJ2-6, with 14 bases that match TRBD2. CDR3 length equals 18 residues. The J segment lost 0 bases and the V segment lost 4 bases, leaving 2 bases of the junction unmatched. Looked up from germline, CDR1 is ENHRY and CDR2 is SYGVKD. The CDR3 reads CAISAGLAGGSGANVLTF. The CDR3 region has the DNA TGTGCCATCAGTGCCGGACTAGCGGGGGGCTCTGGGGCCAACGTCCTGACTTTC.